The T cell receptor beta chain under discussion was sequenced for a study of Tregs in tolerant kidney transplant recipients. Study observations and caveats: Changing PCR primers prevented nucleotide comparison between some patients' samples.

As concerns this clone: Its antigen is unidentified.

Assay used: immunoSEQ multiplex PCR; TCRdb lists only in-frame clones, some missing. The sample lists about 100,000 clones; around 90% were seen once. Germline assignment: CDR1 SSHAT and CDR2 FNYEAQ (reference sequence). Trimming left V 5 bases short and J 6 bases short, with 8 bases between. This CDR3 has 11 residues. This TCR was sampled from a human donor who received a combined kidney and bone marrow transplant. Material: CD4+ T cells from blood, obtained before the transplant. The genes are TRBV7-7 and TRBJ2-7; D is undetermined. This CDR3 reads CASSTLFEQYF. The CDR3 nucleotides are TGTGCCAGCAGCACTCTATTCGAGCAGTACTTC.